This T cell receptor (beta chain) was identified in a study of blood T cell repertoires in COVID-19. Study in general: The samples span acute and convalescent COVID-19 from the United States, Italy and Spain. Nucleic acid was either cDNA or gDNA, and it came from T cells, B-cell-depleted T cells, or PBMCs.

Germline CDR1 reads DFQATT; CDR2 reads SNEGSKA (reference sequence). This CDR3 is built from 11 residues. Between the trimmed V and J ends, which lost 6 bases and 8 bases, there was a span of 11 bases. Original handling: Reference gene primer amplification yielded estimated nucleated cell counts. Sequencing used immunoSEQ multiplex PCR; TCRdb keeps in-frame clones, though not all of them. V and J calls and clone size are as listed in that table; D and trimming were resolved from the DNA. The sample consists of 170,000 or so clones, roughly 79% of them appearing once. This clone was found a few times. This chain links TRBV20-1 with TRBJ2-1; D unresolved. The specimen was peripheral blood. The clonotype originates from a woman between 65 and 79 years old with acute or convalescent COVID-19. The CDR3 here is CSAPISHEQFF. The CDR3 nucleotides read TGCAGTGCCCCAATTAGCCATGAGCAGTTCTTC.